This TCR beta chain was recovered during a study of T cell responses to AZD1222 COVID-19 vaccine. Study results and limitations: The study found vaccine-associated CD4 TCRs spanning spike, dominant at 160-218 and 743-854. Only five to seven AZD1222 recipients were seropositive at baseline. Females outnumbered males among donors, who were mostly white British; clonal diversity was possibly underestimated. The repertoires were collected only after the peak T cell response.

Concerning this clone: No antigen is known for it.

Sequenced by immunoSEQ multiplex PCR; TCRdb stores in-frame clones only, minus some. Of about 130,000 clones listed, 70% to 90% are singletons. The CDR3 is 12 residues long. The ends were cut back, 3 bases at V and 1 base at J, with 1 base in the middle. The sequence came from an adult who received the AZD1222 COVID-19 vaccine. The genes are TRBV12-3 or TRBV12-4 and TRBJ2-1, with D unclear. The sample was peripheral blood, taken 28 days after the second AZD1222 dose. The CDR3 region is CASSLSYNEQFF. CDR3 nucleotides: TGTGCCAGCAGTTTGTCCTACAATGAGCAGTTCTTC.